Sequencing of this T cell receptor beta chain was carried out in a study of cytomegalovirus exposure and HLA in healthy donors. General study points: According to reports, the classifier identified cytomegalovirus status with high specificity and sensitivity. The study listed approximately 170 cytomegalovirus-associated TCR beta chains. Solely CMV serostatus was available to characterize immune exposure.

PCR involved 60 Vbeta and 13 Jbeta primers. Profiling relied on immunoSEQ multiplex PCR, and the TCRdb table lists in-frame clones only, not all of them. The data hold 120,000 or so clones, with roughly 74% observed a single time. The CDR3 has 13 amino acids. The V end was cut by 6 bases, the J end by 6 bases, with 14 bases between. Germline assignment: CDR1 SNHLY and CDR2 FYNNEI. The sample holds a few counts of this clone. Its target is unknown. This chain uses TRBV2 with TRBJ1-2; D gene uncertain. This clonotype originated in a woman aged 45-59 years in good health and CMV-seropositive. Sample: PBMCs. The CDR3 bases are TGTGCCAGCAGCGAGGGAGGAGGAGATGGCTACACCTTC. As protein: CASSEGGGDGYTF.